A single sample gave rise to the 25 T cell receptor beta chains below, sequenced in a study of T cells in tuberculosis. Produced via immunoSEQ multiplex PCR; TCRdb's table is partial and in-frame only. The table has tens of thousands of clones, more than 90% seen once. Source material: PBMCs. Every receptor here comes from a donor between 10 and 29 years old with latent tuberculosis or without tuberculosis infection.

The rearrangement uses TRBV5-6 and TRBJ1-1, with a tentative D call TRBD1 (6 bases). CDR1 and CDR2 from the germline V gene are SGHDT and YYEEEE. The CDR3 extends over 16 amino acids. Trimming took 4 bases from V and 0 from J, leaving 16 bases between them. Here the CDR3 reads CASSPDGGPLNTEAFF. The CDR3 DNA reads as TGTGCCAGCAGCCCAGATGGGGGCCCTTTGAACACTGAAGCTTTCTTT.

J is TRBJ1-6 and V is TRBV7-3; D is ambiguous. V lost 0 bases and J 8 bases, leaving 8 bases between the germline ends. Germline CDR1 SGHTA, CDR2 FQGTGA. The CDR3 has 14 amino acids. DNA of the CDR3: TGTGCCAGCAGCTTAACGGGCGGGGATTCACCCCTCCACTTT. It codes for CASSLTGGDSPLHF.

A single count supports this clone. This chain uses TRBV5-6 with TRBJ2-7; D remains unclear. The germline V gene has CDR1 SGHDT and CDR2 YYEEEE. This CDR3 contains 14 residues. V shed 0 bases and J shed 2 bases, with 9 bases lying between them. CDR3 bases: TGTGCCAGCAGCTTGGCCCAGGATCCCTACGAGCAGTACTTC. Its translation: CASSLAQDPYEQYF.

This clone appeared once. The chain recombines TRBV29-1 with TRBJ1-4, with a possible D match to TRBD1 (5 bases). The CDR3 sequence is 12 residues long. Trimming left V 7 bases short and J 4 bases short, with 10 bases between. Germline lookup yields CDR1 SQVTM and CDR2 ANQGSEA. Here the CDR3 reads CSAWGLNEKLFF. The CDR3 nucleotides read TGCAGCGCTTGGGGCCTTAATGAAAAACTGTTTTTT.

The chain carries TRBV10-3 and TRBJ2-2, with 10 positions matching TRBD1. CDR3 length: 14 residues. Trimming took 11 bases from V and 0 from J; bases not matched to a gene: 3. The V gene's germline CDR1 is ENHRY and CDR2 SYGVKD. This CDR3 is CASGTGANTGELFF. The CDR3 nucleotides read TGTGCCTCCGGGACAGGGGCGAACACCGGGGAGCTGTTTTTT.

The chain combines TRBV7-2 with TRBJ2-5; the D is unclear. CDR3 length: 12 amino acids. The germline gives CDR1 SGHTA, CDR2 FQGNSA. Trimming stripped 0 bases from V and 7 bases from J, with 6 bases between. The CDR3 protein is CASSLARGTQYF. CDR3 sequence (DNA): TGTGCCAGCAGCTTAGCGCGAGGGACCCAGTACTTC.

The chain has TRBV2 and TRBJ1-2; the D is unclear. With 6 bases removed from V and 3 bases from J, the gap between germline ends came to 20 bases. The length of the CDR3 is 16 residues. Germline V gives CDR1 SNHLY, CDR2 FYNNEI. CDR3 in amino acids: CASREPSWETYYGYTF. The DNA of the CDR3 is TGTGCCAGCAGGGAACCTAGCTGGGAGACATACTATGGCTACACCTTC.

The chain employs TRBV19 and TRBJ1-5; 7 bases are shared with TRBD1. Trimming cost V 7 bases and J 7 bases; bases outside gene matches: 10. The CDR3 has 14 amino acids. Looked up from germline, CDR1 is LNHDA and CDR2 is SQIVND (reference sequence). CDR3 DNA sequence: TGTGCCAGTACCCCAGGGGGGACGATGCAGCCCCAGCATTTT. Translation gives CASTPGGTMQPQHF.

Here the CDR3 reads CASSIDQFSGNTIYF. The DNA for the CDR3 is TGTGCCAGTAGTATAGATCAGTTCTCTGGAAACACCATATATTTT. The V gene is TRBV19, the J gene TRBJ1-3; D remains ambiguous. In germline, CDR1 is LNHDA, CDR2 SQIVND (reference sequence). The CDR3 runs to 15 residues. The V end lost 0 bases, the J end lost 0 bases, and 6 bases lay between the germline ends.

Only one count was recorded for this clone. The V call is TRBV25-1, the J call TRBJ2-7; 7 nucleotides line up with TRBD1. CDR3 length: 14 residues. V trimming: 6 bases; J trimming: 3 bases; junction bases outside the gene matches: 8. Looked up from germline, CDR1 is MGHDK and CDR2 is SYGVNS. This chain's CDR3 is CASSHHRGGYEQYF. The CDR3 DNA follows: TGTGCCAGCAGCCACCACAGGGGCGGCTACGAGCAGTACTTC.

The chain links TRBV27 to TRBJ2-7; 7 nucleotides align to TRBD1. The V gene's germline CDR1 is MNHEY and CDR2 SMNVEV (reference sequence). The CDR3 extends over 15 amino acids. With 7 bases clipped from V and 2 bases from J, the junction kept 11 bases outside the gene matches. The CDR3 reads CASKFGTGDPYEQYF. The CDR3 DNA follows: TGTGCCAGCAAATTCGGTACAGGGGACCCCTACGAGCAGTACTTC.

The J gene is TRBJ2-1, the V gene TRBV11-2; 8 bases agree with TRBD1. Unmatched junction bases numbered 12, after V lost 3 bases and J lost 8 bases. The CDR3 is 16 residues long. CDR1 is SGHAT and CDR2 is FQNNGV in the germline V gene. The chain's CDR3 is CASSFYTGQGVDEQFF. CDR3 in DNA: TGTGCCAGCAGCTTCTATACTGGACAGGGAGTCGATGAGCAGTTCTTC.

V is TRBV27 and J is TRBJ1-1; TRBD1 matches at 7 bases. Germline CDR1 reads MNHEY; CDR2 reads SMNVEV (reference sequence). V lost 3 bases to trimming and J lost 5 bases; unmatched junction nucleotides: 33. The CDR3 covers 23 residues. The CDR3 here is CASSFHFLRTGQKGTTGETEAFF. Here the CDR3 DNA reads TGTGCCAGCAGTTTCCACTTTTTACGGACAGGCCAAAAGGGGACCACCGGGGAGACTGAAGCTTTCTTT.

The V gene is TRBV5-5, the J gene TRBJ2-7; the D is unclear. Germline V gene sequence: CDR1 SGHKS, CDR2 YYEKEE (reference sequence). The ends were cut back, 2 bases at V and 2 bases at J, with 8 bases in the middle. CDR3 length: 13 residues. The CDR3 DNA reads TGTGCCAGCAGCTTTATACAGCCCTACGAGCAGTACTTC. Protein product: CASSFIQPYEQYF.

The V gene is TRBV7-2, the J gene TRBJ1-2; the D gene is possibly TRBD1 (6 bases). V lost 4 bases and J lost 2, with 8 bases in between. This CDR3 region has 13 residues. CDR1 and CDR2 (germline): SGHTA, FQGNSA. CDR3 coding DNA: TGTGCCAGCAGCTATCAGGGGAACTATGGCTACACCTTC. Protein sequence: CASSYQGNYGYTF.

The chain uses TRBV19 and TRBJ1-5; TRBD1 agrees at 7 bases. The germline V gene has CDR1 LNHDA and CDR2 SQIVND (reference sequence). With V trimmed by 5 bases and J by 7 bases, 8 bases remained unmatched. The CDR3 spans 14 residues. In DNA, the CDR3 is TGTGCCAGTAGTTCGACAGGGCTACGGCAGCCCCAGCATTTT. Translated, it gives CASSSTGLRQPQHF.

This clone was found once. This chain connects TRBV18 to TRBJ1-2; 7 nucleotides agree with TRBD1. The junction had 8 bases not matched to a gene; V was cut back by 3 bases and J by 4 bases. CDR1 and CDR2 (germline): KGHSH, LQKENI. CDR3 size: 15 residues. As DNA, the CDR3 is TGTGCCAGCTCACCCCTGAAATGGGACAGCTATGGCTACACCTTC. It encodes CASSPLKWDSYGYTF.

The V and J genes are TRBV2 and TRBJ2-7; D is possibly TRBD1 (6 bases). Germline V gene sequence: CDR1 SNHLY, CDR2 FYNNEI. The CDR3 has 13 amino acids. The V end was cut by 6 bases, the J end by 6 bases, with 15 bases between. The CDR3 sequence: CASRKQGISEQYF. The CDR3 DNA is TGTGCCAGCAGAAAACAGGGAATAAGCGAGCAGTACTTC.

The chain has TRBV11-3 and TRBJ2-1; 8 nucleotides match TRBD1. J was trimmed by 4 bases and V by 5 bases; bases with no gene match: 19. There are 19 residues in the CDR3. CDR1 and CDR2 (germline): SGHNT, YENEEA. CDR3 sequence reads: CASSPTSLAGGSKYNEQFF. CDR3 bases: TGTGCCAGCAGCCCAACGAGCTTGGCAGGGGGCTCCAAGTACAATGAGCAGTTCTTC.

The chain joins TRBV4-1 to TRBJ1-5; TRBD1 aligns across 9 bases. J gave up 2 bases and V 8 bases, and 7 bases lay outside the gene matches. Germline-derived CDR1 and CDR2 are MGHRA and YSYEKL. The CDR3 totals 15 residues. CDR3 sequence: CASGRTGEGNQPQHF. In DNA, the CDR3 is TGCGCCAGCGGCAGGACAGGGGAAGGCAATCAGCCCCAGCATTTT.

The chain links TRBV10-3 to TRBJ2-1; the D gene is possibly TRBD2 (6 bases). Between the trimmed V and J ends, which lost 0 bases and 3 bases, there was a span of 9 bases. There are 15 residues in the CDR3. CDR1 is ENHRY, CDR2 SYGVKD, per germline. The CDR3 DNA reads TGTGCCATCAGTGAGTCGAGCGGGCTCTACAATGAGCAGTTCTTC. This translates into CAISESSGLYNEQFF.

This sequence joins TRBV27 and TRBJ2-2, with D possibly TRBD2 on 5 matching bases. The V end lost 3 bases, the J end lost 4 bases, and 15 bases lay between the germline ends. In germline, CDR1 is MNHEY, CDR2 SMNVEV (reference sequence). CDR3 length: 16 amino acids. CDR3 bases: TGTGCCAGCAGTTTTATGGAGGCGCGGGCCACCGGGGAGCTGTTTTTT. Its protein product is CASSFMEARATGELFF.

This chain links TRBV30 with TRBJ1-5, with D possibly matching TRBD1 (5 bases). This CDR3 comprises 13 residues. The V end was cut by 0 bases, the J end by 6 bases, with 9 bases between. Per germline, CDR1 GTSNPN and CDR2 SVGIG (reference sequence). CDR3 sequence: CAWSVEGSQPQHF. CDR3 in DNA: TGTGCCTGGAGTGTGGAGGGGTCTCAGCCCCAGCATTTT.

V and J are TRBV29-1 and TRBJ1-4; 7 bases fit TRBD1. The trim removed 7 bases at V and 3 bases at J, leaving 2 bases unmatched. CDR3 length: 12 amino acids. Germline V CDR1 and CDR2: SQVTM, ANQGSEA. DNA for the CDR3: TGCAGCGCTACAGGGGCTAATGAAAAACTGTTTTTT. This encodes CSATGANEKLFF.

The chain joins TRBV7-2 to TRBJ2-5; possibly TRBD2 for D (7 bases). With 1 base removed from V and 5 bases from J, the gap between germline ends came to 20 bases. From germline, CDR1 is SGHTA and CDR2 FQGNSA. CDR3 length: 17 amino acids. CDR3 amino acids: CASSLGALAGARETQYF. As DNA, the CDR3 is TGTGCCAGCAGCTTAGGTGCGTTGGCGGGGGCCCGGGAGACCCAGTACTTC.